These T cell receptor beta chains were read from a single sample in a study of CD8+ T cells in alopecia areata. The table came from immunoSEQ multiplex PCR; TCRdb's copy has only in-frame clones and leaves some out. Altogether about 210,000 clones are present, more than 45% being singletons, with the ten largest covering roughly 1.6%. The material was CD4+ T cells sorted from blood, obtained at week 4, from a patient treated with tofacitinib. These receptors all stem from a human donor with alopecia areata. CDR3s include the opening cysteine and the closing phenylalanine or tryptophan. Fields, in order: clone size, J gene, D gene, V gene, CDR3 length, CDR3 DNA, CDR3 protein. The D gene is left open where the match is weak. Not all rows give a size; the values are once, few, many and, for expanded clones, a class.

few,TRBJ2-7,NA,TRBV7-2,13,TGTGCCAGCAGCTCTCGGGCCACCTACGAGCAGTACTTC,CASSSRATYEQYF
NA,TRBJ2-3,NA,TRBV13,15,TGTGCCAGCAGCTTAGGGACAGGCTTCACAGATACGCAGTATTTT,CASSLGTGFTDTQYF
few,TRBJ1-5,NA,TRBV4-3,14,TGCGCCAGCAGCCAAGTTCAGGGCAATCAGCCCCAGCATTTT,CASSQVQGNQPQHF
NA,TRBJ2-7,NA,TRBV25-1,15,TGTGCCAGCAGTGAATTGGGCCCGTCCTCCTACGAGCAGTACTTC,CASSELGPSSYEQYF
NA,TRBJ2-1,TRBD2,TRBV29-1,16,TGCAGCGTTGCGGCCAGGGTCAGCGGGGGGGGCAATGAGCAGTTCTTC,CSVAARVSGGGNEQFF
NA,TRBJ2-3,NA,TRBV12-5,12,TGTGCTAGTGGCCCTACTGGCGATACGCAGTATTTT,CASGPTGDTQYF
few,TRBJ1-3,NA,TRBV4-3,15,TGCGCCAGCAGCCGAGACAGCGCCTCTGGAAACACCATATATTTT,CASSRDSASGNTIYF
NA,TRBJ2-7,NA,TRBV2,11,TGTGCCAGCAGTGACCGTGGGGAGCAGTACTTC,CASSDRGEQYF
few,TRBJ1-1,NA,TRBV5-1,13,TGCGCCAGCAGTACCGGGTCCCACACTGAAGCTTTCTTT,CASSTGSHTEAFF
NA,TRBJ2-3,TRBD2,TRBV25-1,15,TGTGCCAGCAGTGCCTTGGGAGGGAGCACAGATACGCAGTATTTT,CASSALGGSTDTQYF
NA,TRBJ2-7,TRBD2,TRBV15,17,TGTGCCACCAGCAGAGATGGTTGGCGGGGGGACTCCTACGAGCAGTACTTC,CATSRDGWRGDSYEQYF
NA,TRBJ2-3,NA,TRBV30,15,TGTGCCTGGAGTGTGGAGACACCCAGCACAGATACGCAGTATTTT,CAWSVETPSTDTQYF
once,TRBJ2-2,NA,TRBV30,11,TGTGCCTGGAGACTAACCGGGGAGCTGTTTTTT,CAWRLTGELFF
NA,TRBJ2-7,NA,TRBV5-1,17,TGCGCCAGCAGCTTGGACGTCCGAGGCGAGTCCTCCTACGAGCAGTACTTC,CASSLDVRGESSYEQYF
NA,TRBJ1-4,NA,TRBV2,16,TGTGCCAGCAGTGGGGGTAGGGCAGGGCTAAATGAAAAACTGTTTTTT,CASSGGRAGLNEKLFF
NA,TRBJ2-3,NA,TRBV5-1,16,TGCGCCAGCAGCTTGGTGGGTCAGGGCCAGACAGATACGCAGTATTTT,CASSLVGQGQTDTQYF
NA,TRBJ2-5,NA,TRBV7-2,13,TGTGCCAGCAGCTTACGAAGGGGCGAGACCCAGTACTTC,CASSLRRGETQYF
NA,TRBJ2-5,TRBD1,TRBV7-9,15,TGTGCCAGCAGCCCGGGACAGGGGGCCCGAGAGACCCAGTACTTC,CASSPGQGARETQYF
NA,TRBJ2-2,NA,TRBV29-1,13,TGCAGCATAAGAAGAGGGGGAACCGGGGAGCTGTTTTTT,CSIRRGGTGELFF
NA,TRBJ2-1,NA,TRBV30,14,TGTGCCTGGAGGACTTTTAATTCCTACAATGAGCAGTTCTTC,CAWRTFNSYNEQFF
NA,TRBJ2-7,TRBD2,TRBV5-1,14,TGCGCCAGCAGTTCAGGACTAGCGGGGGGCGAGCAGTACTTC,CASSSGLAGGEQYF
NA,TRBJ2-3,TRBD2,TRBV6-5,14,TGTGCCAGCCGACTAGCGGGGGACACAGATACGCAGTATTTT,CASRLAGDTDTQYF
NA,TRBJ2-5,TRBD1,TRBV2,11,TGTGCCAGCACAGGGGGAGAGACCCAGTACTTC,CASTGGETQYF
NA,TRBJ1-1,NA,TRBV23-1,14,TGCGCCAGCAGTCAAACGACGGTGAACACTGAAGCTTTCTTT,CASSQTTVNTEAFF
NA,TRBJ1-2,NA,TRBV5-1,15,TGCGCCAGCAGCTCGGGGGGTCAAGCTAACTATGGCTACACCTTC,CASSSGGQANYGYTF
NA,TRBJ1-2,NA,TRBV30,12,TGTGCCTGGAGTCCAGGTCTTTATGGCTACACCTTC,CAWSPGLYGYTF
NA,TRBJ1-5,NA,TRBV7-8,17,TGTGCCAGCAGCTTAGCGTCGGGCCTACCACTCAATCAGCCCCAGCATTTT,CASSLASGLPLNQPQHF
NA,TRBJ1-2,NA,TRBV2,12,TGTGCCAGCAGTGAATCGGTCTATGGCTACACCTTC,CASSESVYGYTF
NA,TRBJ1-5,NA,TRBV15,14,TGTGCCACCAGCAGAGGACAGGACAATCAGCCCCAGCATTTT,CATSRGQDNQPQHF
NA,TRBJ2-1,TRBD2,TRBV11-2,15,TGTGCCAGCAGCCAGGCGGCGGGGGGCAGAGATGAGCAGTTCTTC,CASSQAAGGRDEQFF
NA,TRBJ2-7,NA,TRBV6-6,14,TGTGCCAGCAGACCTCCCGGACAAGCCTACGAGCAGTACTTC,CASRPPGQAYEQYF
few,TRBJ2-3,TRBD2,TRBV7-3,16,TGTGCCAGCAGCTTAAGTCTAGCGGGGGCTACAGATACGCAGTATTTT,CASSLSLAGATDTQYF
NA,TRBJ2-3,NA,TRBV2,16,TGTGCCAGCAGGCCCCTCGGCGGGCGCCGCACAGATACGCAGTATTTT,CASRPLGGRRTDTQYF
NA,TRBJ1-1,NA,TRBV6-1,17,TGTGCCAGCAGTGAAAGGGCCGGGGGGGCGCTTAACACTGAAGCTTTCTTT,CASSERAGGALNTEAFF
NA,TRBJ2-3,NA,TRBV30,13,TGTGCCTGGAGTAGACAGTCCCAAGATACGCAGTATTTT,CAWSRQSQDTQYF
NA,TRBJ1-2,NA,TRBV30,10,TGTGCCTGGGAGGGGGATGGCTACACCTTC,CAWEGDGYTF
few,TRBJ2-5,NA,TRBV2,12,TGTGCCAGCAGTGGGACATCAGAGACCCAGTACTTC,CASSGTSETQYF
NA,TRBJ1-1,NA,TRBV29-1,15,TGCAGCGTTGAAGTGCATCACCTGCGGGGGACTGAAGCTTTCTTT,CSVEVHHLRGTEAFF
NA,TRBJ1-1,TRBD1,TRBV11-3,16,TGTGCCAGCAGCTTAGATAGGACAGGGCCGAACACTGAAGCTTTCTTT,CASSLDRTGPNTEAFF
NA,TRBJ1-2,TRBD1,TRBV9,15,TGTGCCAGCAGCGGAGGACAGGGAGGTTTCTATGGCTACACCTTC,CASSGGQGGFYGYTF
NA,TRBJ1-4,NA,TRBV30,14,TGTGCCTGGCAAATGGAGAGGGCAGGGGAAAAACTGTTTTTT,CAWQMERAGEKLFF
few,TRBJ1-2,NA,TRBV18,14,TGTGCCAGCTCACCCACTCCGGGGAAGGATGGCTACACCTTC,CASSPTPGKDGYTF
NA,TRBJ1-1,NA,TRBV14,15,TGTGCCAGCAGCCAAAAAAGAACCCAGGGGACTGAAGCTTTCTTT,CASSQKRTQGTEAFF
NA,TRBJ1-1,TRBD1,TRBV19,13,TGTGCCACTACAGGGGTAGGGAACACTGAAGCTTTCTTT,CATTGVGNTEAFF
few,TRBJ2-3,NA,TRBV6-6,12,TGTGCCAGCAGCATACGGACAGATACGCAGTATTTT,CASSIRTDTQYF
NA,TRBJ2-7,NA,TRBV5-6,13,TGTGCCAGCGGCGGCTCAACCCCTTACGAGCAGTACTTC,CASGGSTPYEQYF
NA,TRBJ2-7,TRBD1,TRBV7-9,12,TGTGCCACCGGGACAGGGCCCTACGAGCAGTACTTC,CATGTGPYEQYF
NA,TRBJ2-7,NA,TRBV6-5,14,TGTGCCAGCAGTCGCGCTAACAGTCCCTACGAGCAGTACTTC,CASSRANSPYEQYF